Listed here are 22 T cell receptor beta chains from one sample, sequenced in a study of blood T cell repertoires in COVID-19. Produced via immunoSEQ multiplex PCR; TCRdb's table is partial and in-frame only. The table lists approximately 75,000 clones, roughly 82% of them singletons, with approximately 20% in the top ten. Sequenced sample: peripheral blood. Receptors were obtained from a woman in her forties or fifties with acute or convalescent COVID-19.

V usage is TRBV6-2 or TRBV6-3 and J usage is TRBJ2-1, with D possibly matching TRBD1 (6 bases). This CDR3 is 13 amino acids long. V lost 1 base and J lost 5, with 6 bases in between. CDR1 and CDR2 from the germline V gene are MNHEY and SVGEGT. CDR3: CASSYYRDNEQFF. CDR3 nucleotides: TGTGCCAGCAGTTACTACAGGGACAATGAGCAGTTCTTC.

About this clone itself: The sample carries other DNA sequences with the same CDR3. The J gene is TRBJ1-5, the V gene TRBV7-9, with 9 bases aligning to TRBD1. The junction had 0 bases not matched to a gene; V was cut back by 3 bases and J by 6 bases. Germline V gives CDR1 SEHNR, CDR2 FQNEAQ (reference sequence). This CDR3 spans 13 amino acids. In nucleotides, the CDR3 is TGTGCCAGCAGCTTGGGACAGGGTCAGCCCCAGCATTTT. It is translated as CASSLGQGQPQHF.

This chain connects TRBV18 to TRBJ2-3, with D perhaps TRBD2 (6 bases). Trimming took 6 bases from V and 1 from J, leaving 17 bases between them. The CDR3 has 16 amino acids. In germline, CDR1 is KGHSH, CDR2 LQKENI. CDR3 DNA: TGTGCCAGCTCCCCCGGGAGTCGAAGGGGCACAGATACGCAGTATTTT. Its protein is CASSPGSRRGTDTQYF.

This rearrangement joins TRBV28 to TRBJ2-1, with D perhaps TRBD2 (5 bases). The V and J ends lost 8 bases and 5 bases respectively, with 13 bases between them. Germline V gene data show CDR1 as MDHEN and CDR2 as SYDVKM. The CDR3 consists of 13 residues. CDR3 amino acids: CASGVGSHNEQFF. The CDR3 DNA reads as TGTGCCAGCGGCGTGGGGAGCCACAATGAGCAGTTCTTC.

The V and J genes are TRBV7-2 and TRBJ2-2; 8 bases map to TRBD1. CDR1 SGHTA and CDR2 FQGNSA come from the germline V gene. V lost 4 bases and J lost 7; bases outside the gene matches: 11. The CDR3 sequence is 16 residues long. DNA of the CDR3: TGTGCCAGCAGCTCCCTACGGACAGGGAGTCACGGGGAGCTGTTTTTT. It encodes CASSSLRTGSHGELFF. Using reference TRBV7-2 and TRBJ2-2 for the parts outside the CDR3, the full variable domain is GAGVSQSPSNKVTEKGKDVELRCDPISGHTALYWYRQSLGQGLEFLIYFQGNSAPDKSGLPSDRFSAERTGGSVSTLTIQRTQQEDSAVYLCASSSLRTGSHGELFFGEGSRLTVL.

This chain links TRBV7-3 with TRBJ2-1, with TRBD1 matching 7 bases. This CDR3 is built from 12 residues. The germline CDR1 and CDR2 sequences are SGHTA and FQGTGA. V trimming: 5 bases; J trimming: 9 bases; junction bases outside the gene matches: 4. The CDR3 bases are TGTGCCAGCAGCGCCGCAGGGGGTGAGCAGTTCTTC. Encoded protein: CASSAAGGEQFF.

The rearrangement joins TRBV27 to TRBJ2-7; the match to TRBD1 covers 8 bases. The CDR3 loop spans 15 amino acids. With 6 bases clipped from V and 11 bases from J, the junction kept 18 bases outside the gene matches. Looked up from germline, CDR1 is MNHEY and CDR2 is SMNVEV (reference sequence). The CDR3 loop is CASRPQDRVGWREYF. The CDR3 DNA follows: TGTGCCAGCAGGCCCCAGGACAGGGTGGGGTGGCGGGAGTACTTC.

The chain is built from TRBV18 and TRBJ2-5, with 7 bases matching TRBD1. Germline CDR1 is KGHSH and CDR2 is LQKENI. J lost 5 bases, V lost 4 bases, and 10 bases had no gene match. This CDR3 comprises 15 residues. The DNA of the CDR3 is TGTGCCAGCTCACGATCCGGGACAGAGTGGGAGACCCAGTACTTC. This codes for CASSRSGTEWETQYF.

This clone was recorded a few times. The chain joins TRBV18 to TRBJ2-2, with 10 bases fitting TRBD1. The trim removed 3 bases at V and 4 bases at J, leaving 5 bases unmatched. Germline-derived CDR1 and CDR2 are KGHSH and LQKENI. There are 16 residues in the CDR3. DNA of the CDR3: TGTGCCAGCTCACCGGGGACAGGGGCCGGCACCGGGGAGCTGTTTTTT. Its translation: CASSPGTGAGTGELFF.

The chain employs TRBV30 and TRBJ1-1; D remains ambiguous. The CDR3 runs to 15 residues. Germline loops: CDR1 GTSNPN, CDR2 SVGIG (reference sequence). V was shortened by 0 bases and J by 6 bases, with 17 bases between the two germline ends. The CDR3 here is CAWSVLGGFGAEAFF. The CDR3 nucleotides read TGTGCCTGGAGTGTATTAGGAGGGTTCGGCGCTGAAGCTTTCTTT. Full variable domain (missing parts from reference TRBV30 and TRBJ1-1): SQTIHQWPATLVQPVGSPLSLECTVEGTSNPNLYWYRQAAGRGLQLLFYSVGIGQISSEVPQNLSASRPQDRQFILSSKKLLLSDSGFYLCAWSVLGGFGAEAFFGQGTRLTVV.

The chain couples TRBV7-2 to TRBJ2-1, with D unresolved. The ends were cut back, 2 bases at V and 0 bases at J, with 8 bases in the middle. The V gene's germline CDR1 is SGHTA and CDR2 FQGNSA. The CDR3 sequence is 15 residues long. CDR3 in amino acids: CASSLNPSSYNEQFF. The CDR3 DNA sequence: TGTGCCAGCAGCTTAAACCCCAGCTCCTACAATGAGCAGTTCTTC.

V gene TRBV30 combines with J gene TRBJ1-4; D gene unclear. The ends were cut back, 3 bases at V and 3 bases at J, with 5 bases in the middle. Germline values: CDR1 GTSNPN, CDR2 SVGIG (reference sequence). The CDR3 runs 12 residues. CDR3 loop: CAWRQANEKLFF. Here the CDR3 DNA reads TGTGCCTGGAGGCAGGCTAATGAAAAACTGTTTTTT.

V gene TRBV6-5 combines with J gene TRBJ2-7, with D possibly matching TRBD1 (6 bases). The CDR3 has 14 residues. V was pared by 6 bases and J by 3 bases, with 15 bases between. The germline V gene encodes CDR1 MNHEY and CDR2 SVGAGI. In nucleotides, the CDR3 is TGTGCCAGCAGCCTTATGGGGGCTGGCTACGAGCAGTACTTC. It codes for CASSLMGAGYEQYF.

Only a few counts were recorded for this clone. The rearrangement uses TRBV6-5 and TRBJ1-3; D gene ambiguous. Germline V gene data show CDR1 as MNHEY and CDR2 as SVGAGI. The CDR3 is made up of 15 amino acids. Trimming shortened V by 0 bases and J by 0 bases, and 6 bases separated the two germline ends. The CDR3, as DNA: TGTGCCAGCAGTTACTCAGAGGGCTCTGGAAACACCATATATTTT. Its protein product is CASSYSEGSGNTIYF.

The chain uses TRBV7-2 and TRBJ2-2, with D perhaps TRBD2 (7 bases). The germline V and J ends were trimmed by 0 bases and 4 bases, with 12 bases remaining between them. The germline V gene has CDR1 SGHTA and CDR2 FQGNSA. This CDR3 has 16 residues. In DNA, the CDR3 is TGTGCCAGCAGCTTAGCGGGGGGGCCCGTCACCGGGGAGCTGTTTTTT. Its protein product is CASSLAGGPVTGELFF.

This clone was found once. The chain is built from TRBV5-6 and TRBJ1-6, with D possibly TRBD1 on 6 matching bases. V was trimmed by 4 bases and J by 4 bases, leaving 18 bases between them. This CDR3 contains 17 residues. Germline loops: CDR1 SGHDT, CDR2 YYEEEE. CDR3 sequence (DNA): TGTGCCAGCAGCACTTCGGACAGAAGTCTATATAATTCACCCCTCCACTTT. It codes for CASSTSDRSLYNSPLHF.

V usage is TRBV6-2 or TRBV6-3 and J usage is TRBJ2-7; TRBD1 agrees at 11 bases. V lost 1 base and J lost 6; bases outside the gene matches: 2. CDR1 MNHEY and CDR2 SVGEGT come from the germline V gene. This CDR3 has 14 amino acids. This CDR3 is CASSYFGTGGEQYF. The CDR3 nucleotides read TGTGCCAGCAGTTACTTCGGGACAGGGGGCGAGCAGTACTTC.

The rearrangement uses TRBV15 and TRBJ2-1; TRBD2 matches 9 bases. The CDR3 is 17 residues long. Germline CDR1 is LNHNV and CDR2 is YYDKDF (reference sequence). V shed 2 bases, J shed 6 bases, and the junction held 11 bases outside the gene matches. CDR3 sequence: CATSRPLSAGGLNEQFF. Written as DNA, the CDR3 is TGTGCCACCAGCAGACCTCTCTCGGCGGGAGGGCTCAATGAGCAGTTCTTC.

The chain employs TRBV7-8 and TRBJ2-1; TRBD2 matches at 8 bases. The V segment lost 4 bases and the J segment 9 bases; nucleotides outside the gene matches: 8. The CDR3 is 14 amino acids. Per germline, CDR1 SGHVS and CDR2 FQNEAQ. The CDR3 reads CASSSLTSDGEQFF. CDR3 in DNA: TGTGCCAGCAGCTCACTGACTAGCGATGGTGAGCAGTTCTTC.

The J gene is TRBJ1-4, the V gene TRBV28, with TRBD1 identical over 10 bases. This CDR3 region has 13 residues. Germline CDR1 MDHEN, CDR2 SYDVKM. With 10 bases clipped from V and 6 bases from J, the junction kept 5 bases outside the gene matches. The chain's CDR3 is CATWTGGYEKLFF. Here the CDR3 DNA reads TGTGCCACCTGGACAGGGGGTTATGAAAAACTGTTTTTT.

This chain connects TRBV6-5 to TRBJ1-4; D is perhaps TRBD1 (5 bases). Germline CDR1 is MNHEY and CDR2 is SVGAGI. With 8 bases removed from V and 2 bases from J, the gap between germline ends came to 9 bases. The CDR3 is 13 residues long. CDR3 residues: CASARATNEKLFF. CDR3 DNA sequence: TGTGCCAGCGCCAGGGCGACTAATGAAAAACTGTTTTTT.

The chain uses TRBV3-1 (or the pseudogene TRBV3-2) and TRBJ2-1; 12 bases are shared with TRBD2. V was clipped by 0 bases and J by 9 bases; unmatched bases: 6. This CDR3 has 16 amino acids. Germline-derived CDR1 and CDR2 are LGHDT and YNNKEL (reference sequence). CDR3 DNA: TGTGCCAGCAGCCAAGATCCTAGCGGGGGGGTCGGTGAGCAGTTCTTC. Protein: CASSQDPSGGVGEQFF.